This entry lists 23 T cell receptor beta chains sequenced from one sample in a study of CD8+ T cells in alopecia areata. The authors extracted RNA and reverse transcribed it into cDNA as the sequencing template. The repertoire was sequenced with immunoSEQ multiplex PCR; TCRdb's copy has only in-frame clones and lacks some. The sample carries over 120,000 clones, approximately 51% recorded once. Sequences were derived from CD4+ T cells sorted from blood, sampled at week 0. The receptors come from a human donor with alopecia areata.

The chain has TRBV6-6 and TRBJ2-5; no clear D gene. The CDR3 is 14 amino acids. Germline CDR1 is MNHNY and CDR2 is SVGAGI (reference sequence). V lost 5 bases and J lost 7, with 17 bases in between. For the CDR3, the DNA is TGTGCCAGCAGTCCTACGACCCGCTCGGGGACCCAGTACTTC. It is translated as CASSPTTRSGTQYF.

This clone has more than one count but fewer than ten. For the CDR3, the DNA is TGTGCCAGCAGCTCATGGGCTTTCGGTCAAGAGACCCAGTACTTC. As protein: CASSSWAFGQETQYF. V gene TRBV7-2 combines with J gene TRBJ2-5; D ambiguous. CDR1 is SGHTA, CDR2 FQGNSA, per germline. The CDR3 extends over 15 amino acids. V lost 4 bases and J 2 bases, leaving 14 bases between the germline ends.

This chain uses TRBV6-5 with TRBJ2-7; tentatively, D is TRBD2 (5 bases). Germline lookup yields CDR1 MNHEY and CDR2 SVGAGI. The CDR3 length is 13 residues. V was trimmed by 5 bases and J by 1 base, leaving 9 bases between them. Written as DNA, the CDR3 is TGTGCCAGCAGTAGGACGGGGTCCTACGAGCAGTACTTC. This sequence encodes CASSRTGSYEQYF.

V usage is TRBV7-9 and J usage is TRBJ2-1; D perhaps matches TRBD1 (6 bases). The CDR3 has 17 residues. The V gene's germline CDR1 is SEHNR and CDR2 FQNEAQ (reference sequence). Trimming removed 1 base at V and 2 bases at J, with 15 bases between. The CDR3 coding sequence is TGTGCCAGCAGCTTAGTGACCGGGACACCACCCTACAATGAGCAGTTCTTC. Translation gives CASSLVTGTPPYNEQFF.

This clone was recorded a few times. The chain has TRBV23-1 and TRBJ1-5; D is undetermined. TRBV23-1 is an ORF for which the function is uncertain. V was clipped by 4 bases and J by 4 bases, with 20 bases between them. This CDR3 is built from 17 residues. This CDR3 is CASSLRGEKTPNQPQHF. In nucleotides, the CDR3 is TGCGCCAGCAGTCTCCGGGGTGAGAAAACCCCTAATCAGCCCCAGCATTTT.

The chain uses TRBV29-1 and TRBJ2-3; TRBD2 aligns across 9 bases. Germline V gene lookup returns CDR1 SQVTM and CDR2 ANQGSEA. This CDR3 contains 13 residues. V dropped 5 bases and J dropped 3; count of bases not matched to a gene: 3. Here the CDR3 DNA reads TGCAGCGTTAGCGGGAGGAGGACAGATACGCAGTATTTT. It is translated as CSVSGRRTDTQYF.

The chain links TRBV11-2 to TRBJ2-7, with TRBD1 as a possible D gene (7 bases). The CDR3 is 16 residues long. Trimming pared 3 bases from V and 1 base from J, leaving 16 bases between. Per the germline V gene, CDR1 is SGHAT and CDR2 is FQNNGV. This CDR3 reads CASSFHAGQPSYEQYF. The CDR3 nucleotides are TGTGCCAGCAGCTTCCATGCGGGACAGCCATCCTACGAGCAGTACTTC.

This clone has more than one count but fewer than ten. The rearrangement uses TRBV28 and TRBJ2-5; tentative D call: TRBD2 (6 bases). This CDR3 contains 15 residues. Germline V lookup: CDR1 MDHEN, CDR2 SYDVKM. Trimming left V 8 bases short and J 4 bases short, with 20 bases between. The CDR3 DNA is TGTGCCAGCCAGGTGGGCGGGGCCGCCGGAGAGACCCAGTACTTC. Amino acid sequence: CASQVGGAAGETQYF. Drawing the rest from reference TRBV28 and TRBJ2-5, the complete variable domain is DVKVTQSSRYLVKRTGEKVFLECVQDMDHENMFWYRQDPGLGLRLIYFSYDVKMKEKGDIPEGYSVSREKKERFSLILESASTNQTSMYLCASQVGGAAGETQYFGPGTRLLVL.

This chain uses TRBV30 with TRBJ2-1; 7 nucleotides agree with TRBD2. The CDR3 covers 13 residues. The V gene's germline CDR1 is GTSNPN and CDR2 SVGIG (reference sequence). CDR3 in amino acids: CARSGIYYNEQFF. CDR3 DNA: TGTGCGAGGAGCGGGATCTACTACAATGAGCAGTTCTTC.

This clone has just a few counts. The chain combines TRBV18 with TRBJ2-4, with 10 bases that match TRBD1. There are 17 residues in the CDR3. V shed 3 bases and J 1 base; nucleotides not matched to a gene: 6. Germline lookup yields CDR1 KGHSH and CDR2 LQKENI. CDR3 sequence (DNA): TGTGCCAGCTCACCCCAGGGACAGGGGAACGCCAAAAACATTCAGTACTTC. It is translated as CASSPQGQGNAKNIQYF.

The chain recombines TRBV30 with TRBJ2-1, with a tentative D call TRBD1 (6 bases). Trimming removed 5 bases from V and 8 bases from J, with 16 bases in between. Germline CDR1 GTSNPN, CDR2 SVGIG (reference sequence). The CDR3 runs 13 residues. CDR3 sequence reads: CAWAKGEGDEQFF. The CDR3 region has the DNA TGTGCCTGGGCGAAGGGTGAGGGGGATGAGCAGTTCTTC.

This clone was detected once. The V call is TRBV7-9, the J call TRBJ2-3, with a weak D call TRBD1 (6 bases). The V gene lost 0 bases and the J gene lost 4 bases, with 11 bases spanning the gap. The length of the CDR3 is 15 residues. The germline V gene has CDR1 SEHNR and CDR2 FQNEAQ (reference sequence). CDR3 sequence: CASSLAQGTPDTQYF. The CDR3 coding sequence is TGTGCCAGCAGCTTAGCTCAGGGGACGCCAGATACGCAGTATTTT.

This chain uses TRBV25-1 with TRBJ2-5, with TRBD1 identical over 10 bases. Germline values: CDR1 MGHDK, CDR2 SYGVNS. The CDR3 is 13 residues long. Losses at the gene ends were 9 bases for V and 5 bases for J; bases not matched to a gene: 6. The CDR3 DNA follows: TGTGCCAGTAGACAGGGGGCGCGGGAGACCCAGTACTTC. This translates into CASRQGARETQYF. Full variable domain (remainder filled in from reference TRBV25-1 and TRBJ2-5): EADIYQTPRYLVIGTGKKITLECSQTMGHDKMYWYQQDPGMELHLIHYSYGVNSTEKGDLSSESTVSRIRTEHFPLTLESARPSHTSQYLCASRQGARETQYFGPGTRLLVL.

This sequence joins TRBV29-1 and TRBJ2-1; 12 bases align to TRBD2. The CDR3 spans 17 residues. Germline CDR1 SQVTM, CDR2 ANQGSEA. V was clipped by 3 bases and J by 6 bases; unmatched bases: 12. The CDR3 protein is CSVDRWTSGMGGNEQFF. The CDR3 DNA reads as TGCAGCGTTGATAGGTGGACTAGCGGGATGGGGGGCAATGAGCAGTTCTTC.

The V and J genes are TRBV15 and TRBJ2-6, with a tentative D call TRBD2 (5 bases). The CDR3 spans 18 residues. CDR1 is LNHNV and CDR2 is YYDKDF in the germline V gene (reference sequence). V lost 1 base, J lost 3 bases, and 16 bases lay in between. The CDR3 loop reads CATSRGLTREFGANVLTF. The CDR3, as DNA: TGTGCCACCAGCAGAGGGCTTACCCGGGAATTTGGGGCCAACGTCCTGACTTTC. Based on the CDR3 plus reference TRBV15 and TRBJ2-6, the full variable domain is DAMVIQNPRYQVTQFGKPVTLSCSQTLNHNVMYWYQQKSSQAPKLLFHYYDKDFNNEADTPDNFQSRRPNTSFCFLDIRSPGLGDTAMYLCATSRGLTREFGANVLTFGAGSRLTVL.

V usage is TRBV30 and J usage is TRBJ2-7; D remains unclear. Germline assignment: CDR1 GTSNPN and CDR2 SVGIG (reference sequence). The CDR3 runs 11 residues. Between the trimmed V and J ends, which lost 1 base and 3 bases, there was a span of 4 bases. The CDR3 DNA follows: TGTGCCTGGAGTGGAAACTACGAGCAGTACTTC. This translates into CAWSGNYEQYF. The entire variable domain, with the rest obtained from reference TRBV30 and TRBJ2-7, is as follows: SQTIHQWPATLVQPVGSPLSLECTVEGTSNPNLYWYRQAAGRGLQLLFYSVGIGQISSEVPQNLSASRPQDRQFILSSKKLLLSDSGFYLCAWSGNYEQYFGPGTRLTVT.

This clone has a handful of counts. The chain recombines TRBV5-6 with TRBJ2-7, with a weak D call TRBD2 (6 bases). V was pared by 0 bases and J by 4 bases, with 11 bases between. This CDR3 spans 14 amino acids. The germline CDR1 and CDR2 sequences are SGHDT and YYEEEE. The CDR3 sequence is CASSLVSGVYEQYF. In nucleotides, the CDR3 is TGTGCCAGCAGCTTGGTATCGGGGGTTTACGAGCAGTACTTC. Variable domain in full (rest from reference TRBV5-6 and TRBJ2-7): DAGVTQSPTHLIKTRGQQVTLRCSPKSGHDTVSWYQQALGQGPQFIFQYYEEEERQRGNFPDRFSGHQFPNYSSELNVNALLLGDSALYLCASSLVSGVYEQYFGPGTRLTVT.

This clone showed up just a few times. The chain combines TRBV30 with TRBJ2-1; D remains unclear. V lost 8 bases, J lost 0 bases, and 8 bases lay in between. The length of the CDR3 is 12 residues. Germline CDR1 reads GTSNPN; CDR2 reads SVGIG (reference sequence). The CDR3 region is CAAALSYNEQFF. The DNA for the CDR3 is TGTGCCGCGGCTCTCTCCTACAATGAGCAGTTCTTC.

V and J are TRBV30 and TRBJ2-2, with no clear D. The V end lost 2 bases, the J end lost 3 bases, and 10 bases lay between the germline ends. Germline lookup yields CDR1 GTSNPN and CDR2 SVGIG (reference sequence). The CDR3 has 14 residues. The CDR3 sequence: CAWSSRADTGELFF. CDR3 DNA: TGTGCCTGGAGTAGTAGGGCGGACACCGGGGAGCTGTTTTTT.

The genes are TRBV29-1 and TRBJ1-2; maybe TRBD1 (6 bases). Trimming stripped 4 bases from V and 1 base from J, with 13 bases between. This CDR3 region has 14 residues. Per germline, CDR1 SQVTM and CDR2 ANQGSEA. The CDR3 DNA is TGCAGCGTTGGGACAGCATCGGATAACTATGGCTACACCTTC. Protein sequence: CSVGTASDNYGYTF.

The rearrangement joins TRBV30 to TRBJ2-7; TRBD1 matches at 7 bases. With V trimmed by 2 bases and J by 2 bases, 3 bases remained unmatched. This CDR3 is 13 amino acids long. Germline CDR1 reads GTSNPN; CDR2 reads SVGIG (reference sequence). The CDR3 nucleotides are TGTGCCTGGAGTCTCGACAGGGCCTACGAGCAGTACTTC. The encoded protein is CAWSLDRAYEQYF.

This chain connects TRBV30 to TRBJ1-4; D unresolved. In germline, CDR1 is GTSNPN, CDR2 SVGIG (reference sequence). V gave up 4 bases and J gave up 4 bases, with 7 bases separating them. This CDR3 spans 12 amino acids. CDR3 region: CAWTADNEKLFF. The DNA of the CDR3 is TGTGCCTGGACAGCAGATAATGAAAAACTGTTTTTT. Filled out from reference TRBV30 and TRBJ1-4, the complete variable domain reads SQTIHQWPATLVQPVGSPLSLECTVEGTSNPNLYWYRQAAGRGLQLLFYSVGIGQISSEVPQNLSASRPQDRQFILSSKKLLLSDSGFYLCAWTADNEKLFFGSGTQLSVL.

The chain combines TRBV11-2 with TRBJ2-5; possibly TRBD2 for D (6 bases). V was trimmed by 0 bases and J by 4 bases, leaving 12 bases between them. The germline V gene has CDR1 SGHAT and CDR2 FQNNGV. The CDR3 is made up of 15 amino acids. The CDR3 nucleotides are TGTGCCAGCAGCTTAGAGCTAGGCGGGGTAGAGACCCAGTACTTC. The encoded protein is CASSLELGGVETQYF.